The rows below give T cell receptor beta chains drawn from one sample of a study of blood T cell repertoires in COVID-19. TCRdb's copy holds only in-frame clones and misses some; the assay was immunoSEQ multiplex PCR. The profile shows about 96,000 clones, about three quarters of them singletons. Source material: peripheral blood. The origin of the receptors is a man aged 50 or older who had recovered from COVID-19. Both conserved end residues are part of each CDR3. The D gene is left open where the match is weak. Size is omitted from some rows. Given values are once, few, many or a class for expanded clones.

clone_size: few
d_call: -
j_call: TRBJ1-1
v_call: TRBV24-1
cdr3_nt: TGTGCCACCAGGGAAGCAGGGGCAGGAACTGAAGCTTTCTTT
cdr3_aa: CATREAGAGTEAFF

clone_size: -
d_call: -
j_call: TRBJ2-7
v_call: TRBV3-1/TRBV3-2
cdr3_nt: TGTGCCAGCAGCCGGACAGTCCCGTCCTACGAGCAGTACTTC
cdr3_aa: CASSRTVPSYEQYF

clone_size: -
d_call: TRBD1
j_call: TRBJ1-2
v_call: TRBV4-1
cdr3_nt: TGCGCCAGCAGCCAAGGGGACAGCAGCTACTATGGCTACACCTTC
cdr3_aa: CASSQGDSSYYGYTF

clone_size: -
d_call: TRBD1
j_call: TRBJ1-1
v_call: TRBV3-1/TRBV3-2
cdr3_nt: TGTGCCAGCAGCCAATCACAGGGGGCGTTAGGGGCTTTCTTT
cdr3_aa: CASSQSQGALGAFF

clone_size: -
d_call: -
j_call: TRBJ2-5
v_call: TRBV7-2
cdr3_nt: TGTGCCAGCAGCTTAGTTATGGCAGATCAAGAGACCCAGTACTTC
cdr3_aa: CASSLVMADQETQYF

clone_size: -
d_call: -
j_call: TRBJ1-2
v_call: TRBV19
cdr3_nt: TGTGCCAGTAGTATAAGGGGGGGCGCGAACTATGGCTACACCTTC
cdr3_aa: CASSIRGGANYGYTF

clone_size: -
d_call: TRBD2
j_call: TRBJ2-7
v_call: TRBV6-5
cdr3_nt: TGTGCCAGCAGTCCGGGACTAGCGGGAGGTCGCGAGCAGTACTTC
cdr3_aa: CASSPGLAGGREQYF

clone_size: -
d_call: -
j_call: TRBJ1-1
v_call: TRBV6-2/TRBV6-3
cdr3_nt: TGTGCCAGCAGTTACAACAGGAACACTGAAGCTTTCTTT
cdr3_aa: CASSYNRNTEAFF

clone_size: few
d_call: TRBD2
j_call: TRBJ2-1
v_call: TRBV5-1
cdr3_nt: TGCGCCAGCAGCGGGGGGGACTCCTACAATGAGCAGTTCTTC
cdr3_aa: CASSGGDSYNEQFF

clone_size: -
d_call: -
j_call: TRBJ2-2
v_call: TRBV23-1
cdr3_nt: TGCGCCAGCAGTCAATTCCCGGGTCCCGGGGAGCTGTTTTTT
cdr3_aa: CASSQFPGPGELFF

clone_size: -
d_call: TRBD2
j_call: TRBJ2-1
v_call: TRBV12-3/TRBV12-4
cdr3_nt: TGTGCCAGCAGCCGGGAGGGCCGTAGTGAGCAGTTCTTC
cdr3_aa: CASSREGRSEQFF

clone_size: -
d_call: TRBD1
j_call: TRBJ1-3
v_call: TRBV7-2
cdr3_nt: TGTGCCAGCAGCTTAGCGGCTCCCGGGACAGGGCTTGGAAACACCATATATTTT
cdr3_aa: CASSLAAPGTGLGNTIYF

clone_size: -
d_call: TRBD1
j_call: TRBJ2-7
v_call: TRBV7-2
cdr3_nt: TGTGCCAGCAGCTTCGGGACAGCAATCTACGAGCAGTACTTC
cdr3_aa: CASSFGTAIYEQYF

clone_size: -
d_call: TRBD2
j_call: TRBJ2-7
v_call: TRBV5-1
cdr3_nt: TGCGCCAGCTCCCGAGGGACTAGCAGCTCCGAGCAGTACTTC
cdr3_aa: CASSRGTSSSEQYF

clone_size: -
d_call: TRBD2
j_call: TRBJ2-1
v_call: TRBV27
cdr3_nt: TGTGCCAGCAGTGGTTCTAGCGGGGGTAACAATGAGCAGTTCTTC
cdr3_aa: CASSGSSGGNNEQFF

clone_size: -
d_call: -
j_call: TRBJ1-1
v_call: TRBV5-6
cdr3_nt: TGTGCCAGCAGCCCGGACATGAACACTGAAGCTTTCTTT
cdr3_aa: CASSPDMNTEAFF

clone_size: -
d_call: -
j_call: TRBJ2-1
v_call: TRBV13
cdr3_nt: TGTGCCAGCAGCTTAGGGCCAGCGGGCAATGAGCAGTTCTTC
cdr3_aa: CASSLGPAGNEQFF

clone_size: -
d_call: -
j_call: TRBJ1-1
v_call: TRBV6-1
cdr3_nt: TGTGCCAGCAGTGAACTGACGGGGAGGAGGATGAACACTGAAGCTTTCTTT
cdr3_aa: CASSELTGRRMNTEAFF

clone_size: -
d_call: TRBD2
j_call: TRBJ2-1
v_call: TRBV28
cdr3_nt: TGTGCCAGCAGTTCCTCGGGACTAGCGGGAGGGTTTAGGGGTAATGAGCAGTTCTTC
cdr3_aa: CASSSSGLAGGFRGNEQFF

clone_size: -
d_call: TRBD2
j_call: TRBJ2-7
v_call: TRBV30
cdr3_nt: TGTGCCTGGAGTACTAGCGGGGGTTCCTACGAGCAGTACTTC
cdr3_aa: CAWSTSGGSYEQYF

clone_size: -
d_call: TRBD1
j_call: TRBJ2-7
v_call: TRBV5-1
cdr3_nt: TGCGCCAGCAGCTTGGAGTTCGGACAGGGGTACGAGCAGTACTTC
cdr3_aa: CASSLEFGQGYEQYF

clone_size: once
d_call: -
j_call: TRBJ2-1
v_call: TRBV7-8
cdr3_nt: TGTGCCAGCAGCTTACTAGCGTCCTACAATGAGCAGTTCTTC
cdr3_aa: CASSLLASYNEQFF

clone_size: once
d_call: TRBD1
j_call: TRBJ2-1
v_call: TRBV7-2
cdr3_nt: TGTGCCAGCAGCTTAGGGGGGACAGGGGGCTTCAACAATGAGCAGTTCTTC
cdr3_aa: CASSLGGTGGFNNEQFF

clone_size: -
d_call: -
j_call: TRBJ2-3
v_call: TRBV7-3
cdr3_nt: TGTGCCAGCAGCTTACATCCTCAGACAGATACGCAGTATTTT
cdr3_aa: CASSLHPQTDTQYF

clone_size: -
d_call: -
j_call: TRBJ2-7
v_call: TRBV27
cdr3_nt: TGTGCCAGCAGTTTATCGGTACCGGGGGAGCAGTACTTC
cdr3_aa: CASSLSVPGEQYF

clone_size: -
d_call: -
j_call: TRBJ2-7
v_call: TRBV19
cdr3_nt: TGTGCCAGTAGCCTAAAGGGGGGGGCCTACGAGCAGTACTTC
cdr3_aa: CASSLKGGAYEQYF

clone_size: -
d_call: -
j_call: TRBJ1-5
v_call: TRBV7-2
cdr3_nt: TGTGCCAGCAGTTCAGGTCCCAATCAGCCCCAGCATTTT
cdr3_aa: CASSSGPNQPQHF

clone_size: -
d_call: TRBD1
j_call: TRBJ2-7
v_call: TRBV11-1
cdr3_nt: TGTGCCAGCAGCTCCCGAAGAGGGCAGGGGGCGAATGAGCAGTACTTC
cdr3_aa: CASSSRRGQGANEQYF

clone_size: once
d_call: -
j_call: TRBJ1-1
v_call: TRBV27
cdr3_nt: TGTGCCAGCAGTTTCCTCCACGGGGGCACTGAAGCTTTCTTT
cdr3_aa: CASSFLHGGTEAFF

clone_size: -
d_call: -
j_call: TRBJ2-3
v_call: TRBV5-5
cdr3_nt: TGTGCCAGCAGCTTGGGCGGGGTCGGAGATACGCAGTATTTT
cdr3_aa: CASSLGGVGDTQYF

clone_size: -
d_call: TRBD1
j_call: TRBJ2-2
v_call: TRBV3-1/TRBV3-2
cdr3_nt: TGTGCCAGCAGCCAGACCCGGGACAGGGAAAAGTCCGGGGAGCTGTTTTTT
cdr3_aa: CASSQTRDREKSGELFF

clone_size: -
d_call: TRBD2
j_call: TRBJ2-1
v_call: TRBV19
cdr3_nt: TGTGCCAGTAGTGCCGGGACTAGCGGGAGCGGTGAGCAGTTCTTC
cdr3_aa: CASSAGTSGSGEQFF

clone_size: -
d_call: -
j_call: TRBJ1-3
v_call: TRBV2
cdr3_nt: TGTGCCAGCAGGGACACCTCTGGAAACACCATATATTTT
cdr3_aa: CASRDTSGNTIYF

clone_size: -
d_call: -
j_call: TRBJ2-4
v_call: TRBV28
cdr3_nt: TGTGCCAGCAGTTTACCGACAGGTCCCGGAAACATTCAGTACTTC
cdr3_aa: CASSLPTGPGNIQYF

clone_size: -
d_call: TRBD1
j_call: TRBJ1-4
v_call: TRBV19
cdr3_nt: TGTGCCAGTAGTCTACAGGGGCGCAATGAAAAACTGTTTTTT
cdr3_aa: CASSLQGRNEKLFF

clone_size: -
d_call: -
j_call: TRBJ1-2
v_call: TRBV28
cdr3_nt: TGTGCCAGCAGCGAGGGGCAGGGGCATGGCTACACCTTC
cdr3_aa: CASSEGQGHGYTF

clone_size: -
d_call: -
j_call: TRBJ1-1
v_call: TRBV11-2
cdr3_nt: TGTGCCAGCAGCTTAGCTGACTACACTGAAGCTTTCTTT
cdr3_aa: CASSLADYTEAFF

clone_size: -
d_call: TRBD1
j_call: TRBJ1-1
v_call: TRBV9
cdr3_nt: TGTGCCAGCAGCCCCGGGACAGGGAACACTGAAGCTTTCTTT
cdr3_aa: CASSPGTGNTEAFF

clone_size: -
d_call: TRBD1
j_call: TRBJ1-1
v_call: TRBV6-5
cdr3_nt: TGTGCCAGCAGGTACCGGGACAGTTCGACTGAAGCTTTCTTT
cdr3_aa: CASRYRDSSTEAFF

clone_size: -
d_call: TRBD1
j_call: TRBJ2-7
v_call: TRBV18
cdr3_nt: TGTGCCAGCTCACCGGCGGGACAGGCCTACGAGCAGTACTTC
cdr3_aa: CASSPAGQAYEQYF

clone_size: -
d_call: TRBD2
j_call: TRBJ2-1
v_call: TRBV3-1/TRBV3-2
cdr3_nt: TGTGCCAGCAGCGGATCCGGGACTAGCTACAATGAGCAGTTCTTC
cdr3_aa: CASSGSGTSYNEQFF

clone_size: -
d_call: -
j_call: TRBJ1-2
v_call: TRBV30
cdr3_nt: TGTGCCTGGAGTGTACAGAGGCAGGGCGGCTATGGCTACACCTTC
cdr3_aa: CAWSVQRQGGYGYTF

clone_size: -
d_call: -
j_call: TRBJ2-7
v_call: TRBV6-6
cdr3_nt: TGTGCCAGCAGCCTGGACAGTCCTGGGCAGTACTTC
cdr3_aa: CASSLDSPGQYF

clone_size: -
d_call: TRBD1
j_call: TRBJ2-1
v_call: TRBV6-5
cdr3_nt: TGTGCCAGCAGCGTCAGGGGGACTGAGCAGTTCTTC
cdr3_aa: CASSVRGTEQFF

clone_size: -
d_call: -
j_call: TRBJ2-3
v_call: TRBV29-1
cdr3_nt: TGCAGCGTTACCCGGCGAGGAACCACAGATACGCAGTATTTT
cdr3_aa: CSVTRRGTTDTQYF

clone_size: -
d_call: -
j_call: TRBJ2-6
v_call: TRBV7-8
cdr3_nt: TGTGCCAGCAGCTTAACGGGTTCCGGGGCCAACGTCCTGACTTTC
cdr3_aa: CASSLTGSGANVLTF

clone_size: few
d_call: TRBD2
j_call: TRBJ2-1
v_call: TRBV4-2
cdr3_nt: TGTGCCAGCAGCCAAGAAGGGTCGCGAGCGGGGGGGCGGTATGAGCAGTTCTTC
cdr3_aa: CASSQEGSRAGGRYEQFF

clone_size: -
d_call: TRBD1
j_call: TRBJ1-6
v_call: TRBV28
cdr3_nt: TGTGCCAGCAGTTTCTATCCCGGGACAGAGGACTCACCCCTCCACTTT
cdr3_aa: CASSFYPGTEDSPLHF